The clone carrying this T cell receptor beta chain was counted between two and nine times. What it binds is not known. The data stem from a study of human T cells and chemical hapten exposure. For the study at large: From small differences in pooled library volume came most of the variation in per-sample TCR yields. Overall study results and limits: Sensitization with DPC brought no change to TCRs above 1 in 1000 in frequency.

Extraction yielded total RNA from whole blood (unfractionated). Germline assignment: CDR1 DFQATT and CDR2 SNEGSKA (reference sequence). The V end lost 3 bases, the J end lost 5 bases, and 8 bases lay between the germline ends. CDR3 length: 12 amino acids. The library tagged each cDNA molecule with unique molecular identifiers. Original data processing: There were a median of around 96,000 TCRs per sample, with a range from roughly 23,224 to 690,600. TCRdb itself ran the 5' RACE reads through MiXCR, one entry per CDR3 protein. The V and J calls come from TCRdb's annotation, not from the publication. The profile shows about 81,000 distinct CDR3 sequences, approximately 7.7% of them singletons.

The chain couples TRBV20-1 to TRBJ1-5, with D tentatively TRBD1 (5 bases). The clonotype comes from a male donor in good health. CDR3 nucleotides: TGCAGTGCTAGGTTGGGGGATCAGCCCCAGCATTTT. Encoded protein: CSARLGDQPQHF.